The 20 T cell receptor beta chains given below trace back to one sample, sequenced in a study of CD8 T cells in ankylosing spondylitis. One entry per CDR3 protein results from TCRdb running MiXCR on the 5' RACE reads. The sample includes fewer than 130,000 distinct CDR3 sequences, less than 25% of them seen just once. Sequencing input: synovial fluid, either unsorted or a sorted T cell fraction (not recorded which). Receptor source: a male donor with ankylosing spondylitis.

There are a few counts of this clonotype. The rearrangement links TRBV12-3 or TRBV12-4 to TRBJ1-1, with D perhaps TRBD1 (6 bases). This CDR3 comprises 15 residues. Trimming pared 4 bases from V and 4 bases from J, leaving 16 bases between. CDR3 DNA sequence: TGTGCCAGCAGTTCCTGGGGGGGCGGGGGCACTGAAGCTTTCTTT. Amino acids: CASSSWGGGGTEAFF.

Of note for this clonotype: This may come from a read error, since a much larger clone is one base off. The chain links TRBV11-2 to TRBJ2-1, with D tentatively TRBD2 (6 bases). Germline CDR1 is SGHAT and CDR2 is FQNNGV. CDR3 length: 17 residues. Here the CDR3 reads CASSFYRGGTSYNEQLF. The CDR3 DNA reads TGTGCCAGCAGCTTTTATAGGGGAGGTACCTCCTACAATGAGCAGTTATTC.

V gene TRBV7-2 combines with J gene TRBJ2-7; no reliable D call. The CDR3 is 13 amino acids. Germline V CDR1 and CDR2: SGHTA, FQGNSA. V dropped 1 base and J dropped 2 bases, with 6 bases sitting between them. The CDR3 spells CASSLDPTYEQYV. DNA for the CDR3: TGTGCCAGCAGCTTAGATCCTACCTACGAGCAGTACGTC.

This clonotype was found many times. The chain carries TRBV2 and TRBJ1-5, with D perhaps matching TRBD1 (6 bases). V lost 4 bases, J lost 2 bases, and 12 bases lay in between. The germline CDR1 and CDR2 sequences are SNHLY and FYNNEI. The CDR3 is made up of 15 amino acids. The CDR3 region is CASSVGGAGNQPQHF. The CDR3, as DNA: TGTGCCAGCAGTGTAGGGGGGGCAGGCAATCAGCCCCAGCATTTT.

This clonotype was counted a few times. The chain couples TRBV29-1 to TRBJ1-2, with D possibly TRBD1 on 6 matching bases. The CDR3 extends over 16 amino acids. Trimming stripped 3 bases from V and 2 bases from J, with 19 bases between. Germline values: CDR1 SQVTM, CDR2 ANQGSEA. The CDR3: CSVDKGAGEGNYGYTF. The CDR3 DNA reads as TGCAGCGTTGATAAAGGGGCAGGGGAAGGGAACTATGGCTACACCTTC.

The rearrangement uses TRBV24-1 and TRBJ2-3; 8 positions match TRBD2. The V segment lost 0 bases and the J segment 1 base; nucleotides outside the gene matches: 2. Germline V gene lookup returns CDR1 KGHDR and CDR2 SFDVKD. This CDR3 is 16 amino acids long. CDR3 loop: CATSDLGTSGTDTQYF. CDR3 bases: TGTGCCACCAGTGATTTGGGGACTAGTGGCACAGATACGCAGTATTTT.

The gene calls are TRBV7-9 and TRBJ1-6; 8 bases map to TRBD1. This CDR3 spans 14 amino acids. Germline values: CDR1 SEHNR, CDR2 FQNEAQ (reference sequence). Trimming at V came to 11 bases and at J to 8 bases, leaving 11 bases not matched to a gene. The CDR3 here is CAGRTGGSDSPLHF. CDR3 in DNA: TGTGCCGGGCGAACAGGGGGATCGGATTCACCCCTCCACTTT.

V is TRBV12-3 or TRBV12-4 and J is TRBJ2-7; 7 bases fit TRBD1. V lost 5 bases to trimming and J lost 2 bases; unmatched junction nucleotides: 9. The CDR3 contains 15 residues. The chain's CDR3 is CASSKGTAVAYEQYF. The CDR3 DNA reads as TGTGCCAGCAGTAAAGGGACAGCGGTGGCCTACGAGCAGTACTTC.

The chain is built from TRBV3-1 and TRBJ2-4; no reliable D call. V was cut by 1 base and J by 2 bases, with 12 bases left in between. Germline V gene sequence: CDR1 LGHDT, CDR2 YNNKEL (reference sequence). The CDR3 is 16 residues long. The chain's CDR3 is CASSQAARSTKNIQYF. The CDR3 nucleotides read TGTGCCAGCAGCCAAGCGGCCAGGAGCACCAAAAACATTCAGTACTTC.

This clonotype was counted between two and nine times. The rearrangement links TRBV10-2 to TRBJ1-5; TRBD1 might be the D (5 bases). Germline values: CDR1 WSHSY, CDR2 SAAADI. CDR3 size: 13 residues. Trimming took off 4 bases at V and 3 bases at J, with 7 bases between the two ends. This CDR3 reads CASSGGYNQPQHF. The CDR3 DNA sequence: TGCGCCAGCAGTGGGGGGTACAATCAGCCCCAGCATTTT.

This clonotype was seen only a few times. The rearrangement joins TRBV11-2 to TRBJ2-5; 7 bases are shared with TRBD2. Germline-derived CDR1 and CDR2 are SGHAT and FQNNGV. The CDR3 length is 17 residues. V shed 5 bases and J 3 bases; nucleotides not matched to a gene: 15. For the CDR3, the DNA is TGTGCCAGCAGCCCTTCAATGGGCGGGGGTGGGGAAGAGACCCAGTACTTC. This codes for CASSPSMGGGGEETQYF.

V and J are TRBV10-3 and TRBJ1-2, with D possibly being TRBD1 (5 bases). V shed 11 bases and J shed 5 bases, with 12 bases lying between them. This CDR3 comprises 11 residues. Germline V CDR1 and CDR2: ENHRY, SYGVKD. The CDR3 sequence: CAASGGYGYTF. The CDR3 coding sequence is TGTGCCGCCTCGGGGGGATATGGCTACACCTTC.

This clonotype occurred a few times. The CDR3 region has the DNA TGTGCCAGCAGCTTCACGGGTCCGTCCGGGATGGGCTACACCTTC. It translates to CASSFTGPSGMGYTF. The rearrangement uses TRBV5-6 and TRBJ1-2; no firm D call. CDR1 and CDR2 (germline): SGHDT, YYEEEE. There are 15 residues in the CDR3. Between the trimmed V and J ends, which lost 2 bases and 8 bases, there was a span of 19 bases.

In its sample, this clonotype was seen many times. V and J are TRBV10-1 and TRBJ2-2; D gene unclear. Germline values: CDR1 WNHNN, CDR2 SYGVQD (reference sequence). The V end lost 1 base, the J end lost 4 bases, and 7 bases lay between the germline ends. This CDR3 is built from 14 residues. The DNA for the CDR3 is TGCGCCAGCAGTGAGTTACTCCTCACCGGGGAGCTGTTTTTT. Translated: CASSELLLTGELFF.

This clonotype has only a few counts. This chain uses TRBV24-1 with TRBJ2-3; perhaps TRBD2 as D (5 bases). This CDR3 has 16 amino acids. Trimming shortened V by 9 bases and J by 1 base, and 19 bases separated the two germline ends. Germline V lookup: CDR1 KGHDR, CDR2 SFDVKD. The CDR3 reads CATGEGAGSGTDTQYF. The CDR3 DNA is TGTGCCACCGGCGAAGGTGCGGGTAGTGGCACAGATACGCAGTATTTT.

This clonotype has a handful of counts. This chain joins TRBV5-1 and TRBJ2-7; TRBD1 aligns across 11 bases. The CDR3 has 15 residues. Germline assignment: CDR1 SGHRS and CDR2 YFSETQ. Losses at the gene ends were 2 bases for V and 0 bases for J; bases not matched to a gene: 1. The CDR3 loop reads CASSLGTGGSYEQYF. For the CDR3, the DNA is TGCGCCAGCAGCTTAGGGACAGGGGGCTCCTACGAGCAGTACTTC.

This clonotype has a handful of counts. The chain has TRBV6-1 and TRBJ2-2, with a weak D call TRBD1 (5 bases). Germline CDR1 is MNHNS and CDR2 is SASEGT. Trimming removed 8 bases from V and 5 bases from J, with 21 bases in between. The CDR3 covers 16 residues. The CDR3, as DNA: TGTGCCAGCTTAAACCCCAAGCCAGGGTATACCGGGGAGCTGTTTTTT. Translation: CASLNPKPGYTGELFF.

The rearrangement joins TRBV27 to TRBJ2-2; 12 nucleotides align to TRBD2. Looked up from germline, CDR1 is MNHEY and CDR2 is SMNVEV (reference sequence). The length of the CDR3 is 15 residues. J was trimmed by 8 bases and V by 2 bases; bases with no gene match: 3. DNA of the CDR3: TGTGCCAGCAGTTTAACTAGCGGGGGGCGAGGGGAGCTGTTTTTT. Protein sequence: CASSLTSGGRGELFF.

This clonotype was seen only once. CDR3 region: CATTPGSSSYNEQFF. The CDR3 DNA reads as TGTGCCACCACCCCCGGGTCCAGCTCCTACAATGAGCAGTTCTTC. The V gene is TRBV24-1, the J gene TRBJ2-1; D remains ambiguous. V was clipped by 8 bases and J by 0 bases, with 13 bases between them. CDR1 and CDR2 (germline): KGHDR, SFDVKD. The CDR3 spans 15 residues.

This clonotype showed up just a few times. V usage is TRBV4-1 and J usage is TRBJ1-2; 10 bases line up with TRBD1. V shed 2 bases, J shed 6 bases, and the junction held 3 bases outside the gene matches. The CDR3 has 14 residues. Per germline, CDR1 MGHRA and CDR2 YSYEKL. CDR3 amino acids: CASSQLGTGDGYTF. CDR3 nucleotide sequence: TGCGCCAGCAGCCAACTCGGGACAGGGGATGGCTACACCTTC.